Listed below are T cell receptor beta chains from one sample, sequenced in a study of graft-versus-host responses after intestinal transplantation. These receptors are not linked to any known antigen. Generated by immunoSEQ multiplex PCR, the TCRdb table keeps only in-frame clones and is missing some. The data contain approximately 97,000 clones, 91% of them singletons. This specimen consisted of unstimulated CD4+ T cells sorted from spleen or lymph node cells, obtained before transplant. These receptors originate from a human donor who was the organ donor for an intestinal transplant. Each CDR3 is given with its conserved first and last residue. Fields, in order: clone size, J gene, V gene, CDR3 protein. Not every row has a clone size; where given, it reads once, few, many or a size class.

.	TRBJ1-3	TRBV7-2	CASSLESGNTIYF
once	TRBJ2-2	TRBV7-2	CASSLRLVYSGELFF
.	TRBJ1-6	TRBV5-1	CASSWQGGSDSPLHF
.	TRBJ2-1	TRBV9	CASRLAAGNEQFF
.	TRBJ2-1	TRBV4-1	CASSQVDRGSYNEQFF
.	TRBJ2-5	TRBV25-1	CATEDRAQTQYF
.	TRBJ2-7	TRBV7-2	CASSPWDTPYEQYF
few	TRBJ1-5	TRBV4-1	CASSQGHNQPQHF
.	TRBJ2-6	TRBV18	CASSLFPGQGALGANVLTF
.	TRBJ2-7	TRBV11-2	CASSLAGEQYF
.	TRBJ1-3	TRBV9	CASSVELRGYGNTIYF
.	TRBJ1-1	TRBV9	CASSVIPTSGVMNTEAFF
.	TRBJ1-2	TRBV5-1	CASRAGAGGYTF
.	TRBJ1-4	TRBV10-3	CAISESGTGNEKLFF
.	TRBJ1-6	TRBV20-1	CSARGSSPLHF
.	TRBJ1-1	TRBV9	CASRWGGWTEAFF
.	TRBJ2-5	TRBV5-1	CASSSDSPETQYF
.	TRBJ2-2	TRBV11-1	CASRLTSGGGGELFF
.	TRBJ2-3	TRBV6-6	CASSNPGQRTDTQYF
.	TRBJ2-5	TRBV5-1	CASSPRLAGEKETQYF
.	TRBJ2-7	TRBV30	CAWSHGGAHSYEQYF
.	TRBJ1-6	TRBV27	CASSLWHSYNSPLHF
.	TRBJ1-6	TRBV4-2	CASSQVRGSYNSPLHF
.	TRBJ1-2	TRBV7-2	CASSPPRQLLYGYTF
.	TRBJ2-3	TRBV7-3	CASSLGQGVTDTQYF
.	TRBJ1-4	TRBV11-2	CASSLAGASGEKLFF
once	TRBJ1-4	TRBV4-3	CASSQEQGTKNEKLFF
.	TRBJ1-2	TRBV19	CASRPGTGGSGYTF
.	TRBJ1-5	TRBV30	CAWTSQRAINQPQHF
.	TRBJ1-1	TRBV19	CASTTPTGKAFF
.	TRBJ1-1	TRBV28	CASRTGRMNTEAFF
.	TRBJ1-5	TRBV2	CASGMRGNQPQHF
.	TRBJ2-3	TRBV10-3	CAISGLAGDTQYF
.	TRBJ2-3	TRBV4-2	CASSQVGLAGVDTQYF
.	TRBJ2-3	TRBV10-3	CAISAVLRESITDTQYF
.	TRBJ2-2	TRBV4-3	CASSQEPTPGGGWTGELFF
.	TRBJ2-5	TRBV18	CASSPGTGRETQYF
few	TRBJ2-7	TRBV28	CASGLTAGGPKQYF
.	TRBJ1-6	TRBV4-3	CASSQETRGGLVNSPLHF
once	TRBJ1-5	TRBV5-5	CASSPRDRGHQPQHF
.	TRBJ1-2	TRBV4-2	CVSSQDRGSRGYTF
once	TRBJ2-7	TRBV29-1	CSVRDRGHYEQYF
.	TRBJ1-2	TRBV20-1	CSALGGYGYTF
.	TRBJ2-1	TRBV19	CASSIGVANEQFF
.	TRBJ1-1	TRBV6-5	CASSYQTNTEAFF
once	TRBJ2-1	TRBV7-3	CASSRDSFYNEQFF
.	TRBJ2-3	TRBV19	CASSIGTGVSTDTQYF
.	TRBJ1-6	TRBV25-1	CASVGTVHNSPLHF
.	TRBJ1-3	TRBV6-4	CASSDAGQGSGNTIYF